The 3 T cell receptor beta chains below come from one sample, sequenced in a study of Graves' ophthalmopathy and Graves' hyperthyroidism (dated by TCRdb to 2017 to 2018). Sequencing relied on an Illumina HiSeq 2000. For repertoire sequencing, the TCR beta CDR3 regions were amplified from RNA transcripts. A first-round RT-PCR used HTBI primers with the Qiagen OneStep RT-PCR kit, followed by a second-round multiplex PCR, size selection and purification. TCRdb redid the processing of the public reads, applying fastp at Q25 and MiXCR, and retained in-frame beta chains. CDR3 protein sequences are deduplicated, and each keeps its most common genes and DNA. The table for this sample lists 650,000 to 900,000 distinct CDR3 sequences; approximately 40% of them were counted only once. The ten top clones hold roughly 46% of the sample. Source material: peripheral blood. Receptors were obtained from an adult man with Graves' ophthalmopathy.

This clonotype was observed a few times. The chain recombines TRBV7-2 with TRBJ1-2; a weak D match, TRBD1 (5 bases). The V gene lost 6 bases and the J gene lost 0 bases, with 17 bases spanning the gap. This CDR3 has 16 amino acids. Looked up from germline, CDR1 is SGHTA and CDR2 is FQGNSA. The CDR3 sequence is CASSPRDRGANYGYTF. The CDR3 DNA reads as TGTGCCAGCAGTCCGAGGGACCGCGGGGCTAACTATGGCTACACCTTC. Full variable domain (rest looked up from reference TRBV7-2 and TRBJ1-2): GAGVSQSPSNKVTEKGKDVELRCDPISGHTALYWYRQSLGQGLEFLIYFQGNSAPDKSGLPSDRFSAERTGGSVSTLTIQRTQQEDSAVYLCASSPRDRGANYGYTFGSGTRLTVV.

This clonotype was seen at least ten times. The gene calls are TRBV5-1 and TRBJ2-7; D perhaps matches TRBD2 (6 bases). Trimming removed 7 bases from V and 0 bases from J, with 17 bases in between. The CDR3 runs to 15 residues. Germline CDR1 reads SGHRS; CDR2 reads YFSETQ. The DNA for the CDR3 is TGCGCCAGCGGGCCACGTAGCGGTGACTCCTACGAGCAGTACTTC. Translation gives CASGPRSGDSYEQYF.

This rearrangement joins TRBV20-1 to TRBJ1-4; TRBD1 is a possible D gene (6 bases). The germline gives CDR1 DFQATT, CDR2 SNEGSKA (reference sequence). V was cut by 5 bases and J by 7 bases, with 20 bases left in between. CDR3 length equals 15 residues. CDR3 sequence reads: CSALQGGGITEKLFF. The CDR3 nucleotides read TGCAGTGCTCTCCAAGGGGGGGGGATCACTGAAAAACTGTTTTTT.